The 29 T cell receptor beta chains in this list originate from one sample, sequenced in a study of blood T cell repertoires in COVID-19. Profiling relied on immunoSEQ multiplex PCR, and the TCRdb table lists in-frame clones only, not all of them. The sample holds some 300,000 clones, roughly 89% seen once. Input material: PBMCs or T cells enriched from blood (not recorded which). The receptors stem from a woman in her thirties who had recovered from COVID-19.

The chain recombines TRBV19 with TRBJ2-7; D remains ambiguous. V was pared by 5 bases and J by 2 bases, with 10 bases between. The CDR3 totals 13 residues. From germline, CDR1 is LNHDA and CDR2 SQIVND (reference sequence). The CDR3 loop reads CASSPSPAYEQYF. DNA for the CDR3: TGTGCCAGTAGTCCCTCCCCAGCCTACGAGCAGTACTTC.

V usage is TRBV7-9 and J usage is TRBJ1-2; D is undetermined. The CDR3 runs to 14 residues. Per the germline V gene, CDR1 is SEHNR and CDR2 is FQNEAQ (reference sequence). Trimming took off 1 base at V and 4 bases at J, with 10 bases between the two ends. CDR3 loop: CASSLVSGSYGYTF. DNA for the CDR3: TGTGCCAGCAGCTTAGTGTCTGGCTCCTATGGCTACACCTTC.

The chain recombines TRBV5-1 with TRBJ2-5, with D possibly TRBD1 on 6 matching bases. Germline CDR1 SGHRS, CDR2 YFSETQ. The CDR3 totals 15 residues. V lost 0 bases and J lost 2, with 11 bases in between. The CDR3 region is CASSLASGEQETQYF. In nucleotides, the CDR3 is TGCGCCAGCAGCTTGGCCTCAGGGGAACAAGAGACCCAGTACTTC.

This clone was seen more than once but under ten times. This chain links TRBV28 with TRBJ1-2; D is unresolved. Trimming pared 6 bases from V and 7 bases from J, leaving 15 bases between. Germline V gene lookup returns CDR1 MDHEN and CDR2 SYDVKM. This CDR3 is 13 amino acids long. The CDR3 DNA sequence: TGTGCCAGCAGGAGCGACCTAGATTCTGGCTACACCTTC. Translated, it gives CASRSDLDSGYTF.

This clone was counted a single time. The rearrangement uses TRBV11-2 and TRBJ1-6, with TRBD1 as a possible D gene (6 bases). The CDR3 has 15 amino acids. V was trimmed by 1 base and J by 6 bases, leaving 10 bases between them. Germline assignment: CDR1 SGHAT and CDR2 FQNNGV. The CDR3 is CASSLAGDSNSPLHF. The CDR3 DNA reads TGTGCCAGCAGCTTAGCAGGGGATAGTAATTCACCCCTCCACTTT.

This clone came up once. The chain links TRBV4-2 to TRBJ1-2; possibly TRBD1 for D (5 bases). This CDR3 spans 16 amino acids. Trimming shortened V by 0 bases and J by 7 bases, and 18 bases separated the two germline ends. Germline V lookup: CDR1 LGHNA, CDR2 YNFKEQ. Written as DNA, the CDR3 is TGTGCCAGCAGCCAAGACGGACATTTTGTGGTACTTGGCTACACCTTC. Encoded protein: CASSQDGHFVVLGYTF.

This clone appeared once. The chain carries TRBV10-3 and TRBJ2-3; TRBD2 aligns across 9 bases. The CDR3 totals 16 residues. V lost 6 bases, J lost 4 bases, and 11 bases stayed unmatched. Per the germline V gene, CDR1 is ENHRY and CDR2 is SYGVKD. CDR3: CAISKIAGVRADTQYF. CDR3 sequence (DNA): TGTGCCATCAGCAAAATAGCGGGAGTTAGGGCAGATACGCAGTATTTT.

This chain uses TRBV5-1 with TRBJ2-3, with a tentative D call TRBD2 (6 bases). The CDR3 runs to 15 residues. Trimming pared 6 bases from V and 5 bases from J, leaving 19 bases between. Per germline, CDR1 SGHRS and CDR2 YFSETQ. This chain's CDR3 is CASKPWGGRGDTQYF. DNA of the CDR3: TGCGCCAGCAAACCGTGGGGCGGGCGGGGAGATACGCAGTATTTT.

The V gene is TRBV4-3, the J gene TRBJ2-1; 8 nucleotides agree with TRBD1. The CDR3 consists of 16 residues. Trimming removed 2 bases from V and 7 bases from J; junction bases left unmatched: 10. Germline CDR1 reads LGHNA; CDR2 reads YSLEER. DNA for the CDR3: TGCGCCAGCAGCCAACAAGACAGGGGATGGGGAAATGAGCAGTTCTTC. Protein product: CASSQQDRGWGNEQFF.

The chain uses TRBV30 and TRBJ1-1; maybe TRBD1 (6 bases). The CDR3 has 13 residues. The V gene's germline CDR1 is GTSNPN and CDR2 SVGIG (reference sequence). CDR3 sequence reads: CGGHYSMNTEAFF. CDR3 coding DNA: TGTGGGGGACACTACTCAATGAACACTGAAGCTTTCTTT.

The rearrangement links TRBV10-3 to TRBJ2-7; D unclear. V shed 2 bases and J shed 3 bases, with 8 bases lying between them. Germline V gene data show CDR1 as ENHRY and CDR2 as SYGVKD. The CDR3 has 13 residues. The CDR3 protein is CAISEVVIYEQYF. The CDR3 DNA follows: TGTGCCATCAGTGAGGTTGTTATCTACGAGCAGTACTTC.

This clone was seen a single time. This chain joins TRBV15 and TRBJ1-4; D may be TRBD1 (5 bases). V gave up 4 bases and J gave up 8 bases, with 29 bases separating them. The CDR3 covers 19 residues. Per germline, CDR1 LNHNV and CDR2 YYDKDF (reference sequence). CDR3 nucleotide sequence: TGTGCCACCAGCATCCTGGGGGGGAACTATAGATTCGTTTTGGAAAAACTGTTTTTT. The encoded protein is CATSILGGNYRFVLEKLFF. Using reference TRBV15 and TRBJ1-4 for the parts outside the CDR3, the full variable domain is DAMVIQNPRYQVTQFGKPVTLSCSQTLNHNVMYWYQQKSSQAPKLLFHYYDKDFNNEADTPDNFQSRRPNTSFCFLDIRSPGLGDTAMYLCATSILGGNYRFVLEKLFFGSGTQLSVL.

The genes are TRBV5-1 and TRBJ2-3; D is possibly TRBD2 (5 bases). Germline V gene sequence: CDR1 SGHRS, CDR2 YFSETQ. The CDR3 contains 13 residues. Trimming removed 0 bases at V and 8 bases at J, with 10 bases between. CDR3 DNA: TGCGCCAGCAGCTTGGAAGATGAGGGTACGCAGTATTTT. Translation gives CASSLEDEGTQYF.

CDR3 region: CASSPGQGARQPQHF. The CDR3 coding sequence is TGTGCCAGCAGCCCGGGGCAGGGGGCACGGCAGCCCCAGCATTTT. This chain links TRBV2 with TRBJ1-5; 8 bases match TRBD1. V lost 6 bases to trimming and J lost 7 bases; unmatched junction nucleotides: 11. This CDR3 comprises 15 residues. CDR1 is SNHLY and CDR2 is FYNNEI in the germline V gene.

Written as DNA, the CDR3 is TGTGCCAGCAGTTACGTCCCGGGACAGGGGAATTCACCCCTCCACTTT. Translating it yields CASSYVPGQGNSPLHF. The genes are TRBV6-5 and TRBJ1-6; 10 nucleotides agree with TRBD1. The germline gives CDR1 MNHEY, CDR2 SVGAGI. The CDR3 runs 16 residues. V gave up 2 bases and J gave up 7 bases; unmatched junction bases: 5.

J is TRBJ1-6 and V is TRBV5-1; 7 bases align to TRBD1. The trim removed 4 bases at V and 4 bases at J, leaving 2 bases unmatched. Per the germline V gene, CDR1 is SGHRS and CDR2 is YFSETQ. The CDR3 totals 14 residues. CDR3 DNA: TGCGCCAGCAGCCAGGGACAGTATAATTCACCCCTCCACTTT. Its protein is CASSQGQYNSPLHF.

The rearrangement uses TRBV27 and TRBJ2-7, with 13 bases lining up with TRBD2. From germline, CDR1 is MNHEY and CDR2 SMNVEV (reference sequence). V gave up 0 bases and J gave up 2 bases; unmatched junction bases: 1. The CDR3 contains 16 residues. CDR3 in amino acids: CASSLSGLAGAYEQYF. The CDR3 nucleotides are TGTGCCAGCAGTTTATCAGGACTAGCGGGAGCCTACGAGCAGTACTTC.

This chain links TRBV7-2 with TRBJ1-5; TRBD1 is a possible D gene (6 bases). Trimming removed 3 bases at V and 4 bases at J, with 7 bases between. In germline, CDR1 is SGHTA, CDR2 FQGNSA. The length of the CDR3 is 13 residues. CDR3 loop: CASSFQGNQPQHF. DNA of the CDR3: TGTGCCAGCAGCTTCCAGGGGAATCAGCCCCAGCATTTT.

V usage is TRBV7-9 and J usage is TRBJ2-2, with 7 bases identical to TRBD2. CDR3 length: 16 residues. V was pared by 7 bases and J by 1 base, with 9 bases of the junction left unmatched. Germline V gene data show CDR1 as SEHNR and CDR2 as FQNEAQ (reference sequence). CDR3 sequence: CASTLGAGVNTGELFF. CDR3 nucleotides: TGTGCCAGCACCCTAGGGGCGGGAGTGAACACCGGGGAGCTGTTTTTT.

This chain uses TRBV19 with TRBJ1-2; D might be TRBD1 (5 bases). The CDR3 is 16 amino acids. From germline, CDR1 is LNHDA and CDR2 SQIVND (reference sequence). V lost 5 bases and J lost 0, with 16 bases in between. CDR3 DNA: TGTGCCAGTAGTCTAACTGGGGCAGTTCCTAACTATGGCTACACCTTC. Encoded protein: CASSLTGAVPNYGYTF. The variable domain in full, completed from reference TRBV19 and TRBJ1-2, reads DGGITQSPKYLFRKEGQNVTLSCEQNLNHDAMYWYRQDPGQGLRLIYYSQIVNDFQKGDIAEGYSVSREKKESFPLTVTSAQKNPTAFYLCASSLTGAVPNYGYTFGSGTRLTVV.

V usage is TRBV7-6 and J usage is TRBJ2-3, with TRBD1 as a possible D gene (5 bases). Germline CDR1 reads SGHVS; CDR2 reads FNYEAQ. The CDR3 length is 14 residues. V dropped 0 bases and J dropped 4 bases, with 8 bases sitting between them. CDR3: CASSLAQGSDTQYF. The DNA of the CDR3 is TGTGCCAGCAGCTTAGCGCAGGGCTCAGATACGCAGTATTTT. The complete variable domain, with remaining parts taken from reference TRBV7-6 and TRBJ2-3, reads GAGVSQSPRYKVTKRGQDVALRCDPISGHVSLYWYRQALGQGPEFLTYFNYEAQQDKSGLPNDRFSAERPEGSISTLTIQRTEQRDSAMYRCASSLAQGSDTQYFGPGTRLTVL.

This chain joins TRBV3-1 (or the pseudogene TRBV3-2) and TRBJ1-2; tentatively, D is TRBD1 (5 bases). Germline lookup yields CDR1 LGHDT and CDR2 YNNKEL (reference sequence). This CDR3 is 11 amino acids long. Trimming pared 6 bases from V and 5 bases from J, leaving 7 bases between. CDR3 coding DNA: TGTGCCAGCAGGGGGACTTATGGCTACACCTTC. Its translation is CASRGTYGYTF.

This clone turned up a few times. The rearrangement links TRBV7-3 to TRBJ2-1; D may be TRBD1 (5 bases). The germline CDR1 and CDR2 sequences are SGHTA and FQGTGA. V was pared by 3 bases and J by 7 bases, with 10 bases between. The CDR3 length is 13 residues. The CDR3: CASSLGPANEQFF. The CDR3 DNA is TGTGCCAGCAGCTTGGGGCCCGCGAATGAGCAGTTCTTC.

The CDR3 sequence: CASSRQGTGQGNTEAFF. The CDR3 DNA reads TGTGCCAGCTCACGACAGGGGACGGGACAGGGGAACACTGAAGCTTTCTTT. The gene calls are TRBV18 and TRBJ1-1, with TRBD1 matching 9 bases. Germline-derived CDR1 and CDR2 are KGHSH and LQKENI. The length of the CDR3 is 17 residues. After removal of 4 bases from V and 1 base from J, the junction contained 10 bases not matched to a gene.

The chain couples TRBV11-1 to TRBJ2-7; 7 bases map to TRBD1. The CDR3 is 15 residues long. V dropped 6 bases and J dropped 0; count of bases not matched to a gene: 8. The germline V gene encodes CDR1 SGHAT and CDR2 FQDESV (reference sequence). As DNA, the CDR3 is TGTGCCAGCAGTCATGACAGGGAATACTCCTACGAGCAGTACTTC. Translating it yields CASSHDREYSYEQYF.

CDR3 amino acids: CASTTLQKSPLHF. The CDR3 nucleotides read TGTGCCAGCACCACCCTCCAGAAATCACCCCTCCACTTT. This chain links TRBV6-5 with TRBJ1-6, with no clear D. Deletions cut 7 bases from V and 10 bases from J, with 14 bases between. Germline V gene lookup returns CDR1 MNHEY and CDR2 SVGAGI. The CDR3 sequence is 13 residues long.

The rearrangement joins TRBV6-2 or TRBV6-3 to TRBJ2-1, with 13 bases that match TRBD2. This CDR3 comprises 19 residues. The ends lost 0 bases at V and 0 bases at J; junction bases unmatched: 5. Germline V gene sequence: CDR1 MNHEY, CDR2 SVGEGT. CDR3 bases: TGTGCCAGCAGTTACTCGATCGGGACTAGCGGGATCTCCTACAATGAGCAGTTCTTC. This translates into CASSYSIGTSGISYNEQFF.

The chain is built from TRBV6-4 and TRBJ1-1; perhaps TRBD1 as D (6 bases). Trimming took 3 bases from V and 11 from J, leaving 22 bases between them. CDR3 size: 15 residues. Germline assignment: CDR1 MRHNA and CDR2 SNTAGT. CDR3 DNA sequence: TGTGCCAGCAGTGAGGGAGGGCAGGGGCGCTTTCCGGCTTTCTTT. Its protein product is CASSEGGQGRFPAFF.

The chain employs TRBV9 and TRBJ2-2; 13 positions match TRBD2. Germline V CDR1 and CDR2: SGDLS, YYNGEE. The CDR3 loop spans 16 amino acids. V trimming: 6 bases; J trimming: 7 bases; junction bases outside the gene matches: 9. CDR3 coding DNA: TGTGCCAGCACCCTTGGACTAGCGGGAGCCGGCGGGGAGCTGTTTTTT. It yields the protein CASTLGLAGAGGELFF.